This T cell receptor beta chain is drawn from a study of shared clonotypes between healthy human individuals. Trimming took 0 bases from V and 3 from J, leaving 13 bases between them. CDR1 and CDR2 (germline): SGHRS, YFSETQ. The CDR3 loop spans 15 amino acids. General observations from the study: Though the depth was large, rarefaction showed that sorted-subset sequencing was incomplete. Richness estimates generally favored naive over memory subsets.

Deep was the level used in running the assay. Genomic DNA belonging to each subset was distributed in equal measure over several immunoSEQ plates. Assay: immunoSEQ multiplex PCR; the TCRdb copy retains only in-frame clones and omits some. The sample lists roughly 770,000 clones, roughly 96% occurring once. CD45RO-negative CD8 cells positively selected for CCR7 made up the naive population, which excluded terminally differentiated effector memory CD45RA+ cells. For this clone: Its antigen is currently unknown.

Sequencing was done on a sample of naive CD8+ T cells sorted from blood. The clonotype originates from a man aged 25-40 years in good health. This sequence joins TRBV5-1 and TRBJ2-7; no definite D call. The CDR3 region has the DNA TGCGCCAGCAGCTTGGTTGGGGTCCACAGCTACGAGCAGTACTTC. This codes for CASSLVGVHSYEQYF.